The clone carrying this T cell receptor (beta chain) occurred a few times. Its antigen remains unidentified. This entry belongs to a study of beta chain features in type 1 diabetes. Whole-study results and caveats: When Type 1 diabetes patients were examined, their TCRB CDR3s proved moderately but significantly shorter in all four CD4+ subsets.

The isolated RNA, all of it, was reverse transcribed, so expressed TCRB transcripts were what got sequenced. TCRdb's table, derived via immunoSEQ multiplex PCR, lists solely in-frame clones and lacks some. The table records hundreds of thousands of clones, over 11% of them present only once. CDR1 is LGHNA and CDR2 is YNFKEQ in the germline V gene. Trimming stripped 1 base from V and 6 bases from J, with 10 bases between. The length of the CDR3 is 13 residues. Source material: naive CD4+ T cells from blood. This sequence was found in a man aged 18 to 29 with type 1 diabetes. The chain employs TRBV4-2 and TRBJ2-7; D remains unclear. CDR3 sequence: CASSQGEGIEQYF. DNA for the CDR3: TGTGCCAGCAGCCAAGGAGAAGGGATCGAGCAGTACTTC.